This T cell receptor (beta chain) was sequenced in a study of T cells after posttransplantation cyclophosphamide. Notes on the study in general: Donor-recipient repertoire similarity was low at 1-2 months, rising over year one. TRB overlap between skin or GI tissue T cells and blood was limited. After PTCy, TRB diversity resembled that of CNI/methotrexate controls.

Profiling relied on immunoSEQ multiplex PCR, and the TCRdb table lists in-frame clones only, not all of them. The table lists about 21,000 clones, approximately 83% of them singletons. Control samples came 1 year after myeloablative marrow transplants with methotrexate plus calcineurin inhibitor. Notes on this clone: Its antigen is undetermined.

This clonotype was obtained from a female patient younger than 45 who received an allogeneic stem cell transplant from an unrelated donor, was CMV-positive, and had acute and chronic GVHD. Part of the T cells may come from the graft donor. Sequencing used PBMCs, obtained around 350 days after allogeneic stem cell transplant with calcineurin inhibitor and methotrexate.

DNA for the CDR3: TGTGCCAGCTCACCACCGGGGCGGGACAACACCGGGGAGCTGTTTTTT. Translated: CASSPPGRDNTGELFF. The chain couples TRBV18 to TRBJ2-2, with D possibly TRBD2 on 6 matching bases. Germline loops: CDR1 KGHSH, CDR2 LQKENI. The CDR3 is made up of 16 amino acids. V was cut by 0 bases and J by 2 bases, with 10 bases left in between.